Listed below are T cell receptor beta chains from one sample, sequenced in a study of cytotoxic CD8 clonotypes in ibrutinib-treated CLL. Measured with immunoSEQ multiplex PCR; TCRdb has only the in-frame clones, and not every one. The sample lists 70,000 to 80,000 clones, approximately 87% seen once, with roughly 40% in the top ten. Sequencing used PBMCs, obtained after 24 months of ibrutinib treatment. The source is a human donor with chronic lymphocytic leukemia. The CDR3 runs from the conserved cysteine through the conserved F or W. The order of the fields is clone size, J gene, D gene, V gene, CDR3 protein, CDR3 DNA. D genes are given only for firm matches. Rows give clone size only sometimes, using once, few, many, or a class for an expanded clone.

size: -; J: TRBJ2-1; D: TRBD1; V: TRBV6-5; CDR3: CASSPGQGHNEQFF; DNA: TGTGCCAGCAGTCCGGGACAGGGCCACAATGAGCAGTTCTTC
size: -; J: TRBJ1-2; D: -; V: TRBV14; CDR3: CASSNRENYGYTF; DNA: TGTGCCAGCAGTAATAGGGAAAACTATGGCTACACCTTC
size: -; J: TRBJ1-2; D: -; V: TRBV6-5; CDR3: CATAADPTNYGYTF; DNA: TGTGCCACTGCGGCAGACCCTACTAACTATGGCTACACCTTC
size: -; J: TRBJ1-5; D: -; V: TRBV29-1; CDR3: CSVLEGTTFPNQPQHF; DNA: TGCAGCGTGCTCGAGGGGACAACCTTCCCCAATCAGCCCCAGCATTTT
size: -; J: TRBJ2-5; D: TRBD2; V: TRBV6-6; CDR3: CASKRGRGTQYF; DNA: TGTGCCAGCAAGCGGGGCCGGGGGACCCAGTACTTC
size: -; J: TRBJ2-5; D: -; V: TRBV11-3; CDR3: CASSKDRRQETQYF; DNA: TGTGCCAGCAGCAAAGACAGGCGTCAAGAGACCCAGTACTTC
size: few; J: TRBJ2-7; D: TRBD2; V: TRBV2; CDR3: CASSEGALAGDYEQYF; DNA: TGTGCCAGCAGTGAAGGGGCGCTAGCGGGAGACTACGAGCAGTACTTC
size: -; J: TRBJ2-7; D: -; V: TRBV4-1; CDR3: CASSQQGPPYEQYF; DNA: TGCGCCAGCAGCCAACAGGGGCCCCCCTACGAGCAGTACTTC
size: few; J: TRBJ1-5; D: -; V: TRBV2; CDR3: CASRMGSWDQPQHF; DNA: TGTGCCAGCAGGATGGGGTCATGGGATCAGCCCCAGCATTTT
size: -; J: TRBJ2-7; D: TRBD1; V: TRBV30; CDR3: CAWSEDRGYLF; DNA: TGTGCCTGGAGCGAAGACAGGGGATATCTTTTC
size: -; J: TRBJ2-7; D: -; V: TRBV2; CDR3: CASSEQIPTYEQYF; DNA: TGTGCCAGCAGTGAGCAGATACCTACCTACGAGCAGTACTTC
size: -; J: TRBJ2-2; D: -; V: TRBV5-1; CDR3: CASSPTGGELFF; DNA: TGCGCCAGCAGCCCGACGGGCGGGGAGCTGTTTTTT
size: few; J: TRBJ2-3; D: -; V: TRBV4-2; CDR3: CASSQDSSEDTQYF; DNA: TGTGCCAGCAGCCAAGATAGTTCGGAGGATACGCAGTATTTT
size: once; J: TRBJ2-3; D: -; V: TRBV13; CDR3: CASSFGYFSTDTQYF; DNA: TGTGCCAGCAGCTTTGGGTACTTCAGCACAGATACGCAGTATTTT
size: -; J: TRBJ2-3; D: TRBD2; V: TRBV9; CDR3: CASSVSGILTDTQYF; DNA: TGTGCCAGCAGCGTTAGCGGGATCCTCACAGATACGCAGTATTTT
size: -; J: TRBJ2-3; D: -; V: TRBV15; CDR3: CATSRDTQMGDTQYF; DNA: TGTGCCACCAGCAGAGATACACAAATGGGGGATACGCAGTATTTT
size: -; J: TRBJ2-3; D: -; V: TRBV7-6; CDR3: CASSPPSTDTQYF; DNA: TGTGCCAGCAGCCCACCAAGTACCGATACGCAGTATTTT
size: -; J: TRBJ1-4; D: TRBD1; V: TRBV10-2; CDR3: CASSDLEGAGRFF; DNA: TGCGCCAGCAGTGATTTGGAGGGGGCAGGTCGGTTTTTT
size: -; J: TRBJ2-1; D: TRBD2; V: TRBV23-1; CDR3: CASSRGGGDNEQFF; DNA: TGCGCCAGCAGTCGCGGGGGGGGAGACAATGAGCAGTTCTTC
size: -; J: TRBJ1-4; D: -; V: TRBV27; CDR3: CASSSGAGNEKLFF; DNA: TGTGCCAGCAGTTCCGGGGCGGGGAATGAAAAACTGTTTTTT
size: -; J: TRBJ2-1; D: -; V: TRBV7-9; CDR3: CASSLGTLLSYNEQFF; DNA: TGTGCCAGCAGCTTAGGGACTTTACTCTCCTACAATGAGCAGTTCTTC
size: -; J: TRBJ2-2; D: -; V: TRBV27; CDR3: CASCKGISGELFF; DNA: TGTGCCAGCTGCAAGGGGATCTCCGGGGAGCTGTTTTTT
size: -; J: TRBJ1-5; D: TRBD1; V: TRBV4-1; CDR3: CASSPEGTARNQPQHF; DNA: TGCGCCAGCAGCCCAGAAGGGACAGCCCGAAATCAGCCCCAGCATTTT
size: -; J: TRBJ2-1; D: TRBD1; V: TRBV7-9; CDR3: CASSSVIGGTGAFNEQFF; DNA: TGTGCCAGCAGCTCCGTTATCGGGGGGACAGGGGCCTTCAATGAGCAGTTCTTC
size: -; J: TRBJ2-7; D: -; V: TRBV4-1; CDR3: CASSQESIVRAGAPLEQYF; DNA: TGCGCCAGCAGCCAAGAAAGTATCGTTAGAGCTGGAGCCCCTCTCGAGCAGTACTTC
size: -; J: TRBJ2-3; D: TRBD2; V: TRBV18; CDR3: CASSLGGPSTDTQYF; DNA: TGTGCCAGCTCACTGGGAGGGCCTAGCACAGATACGCAGTATTTT
size: -; J: TRBJ2-1; D: TRBD1; V: TRBV5-1; CDR3: CASSTQGAGYNEQFF; DNA: TGCGCCAGCAGCACCCAGGGGGCGGGTTACAATGAGCAGTTCTTC
size: -; J: TRBJ2-6; D: TRBD1; V: TRBV19; CDR3: CASSTGTGGYSGANVLTF; DNA: TGTGCCAGTAGTACAGGGACAGGGGGCTACTCTGGGGCCAACGTCCTGACTTTC
size: many; J: TRBJ2-1; D: -; V: TRBV2; CDR3: CASSPPEKAPNEQFF; DNA: TGTGCCAGCAGTCCGCCGGAGAAGGCGCCCAATGAGCAGTTCTTC
size: -; J: TRBJ2-1; D: TRBD2; V: TRBV28; CDR3: CASSLWDSGTSEYNEQFF; DNA: TGTGCCAGCAGTTTATGGGATTCGGGGACTAGCGAGTACAATGAGCAGTTCTTC
size: -; J: TRBJ2-7; D: -; V: TRBV5-4; CDR3: CASSWDPVGEQYF; DNA: TGTGCCAGCAGCTGGGACCCCGTCGGGGAGCAGTACTTC
size: -; J: TRBJ2-5; D: -; V: TRBV5-7; CDR3: CASSLPCSQGPETQYF; DNA: TGTGCCAGCAGCTTGCCGTGTTCCCAGGGTCCAGAGACCCAGTACTTC
size: -; J: TRBJ1-2; D: -; V: TRBV5-1; CDR3: CASSQGSGYTF; DNA: TGCGCCAGCAGCCAGGGTAGTGGCTACACCTTC
size: -; J: TRBJ2-5; D: TRBD1; V: TRBV9; CDR3: CASSRTGYQETQYF; DNA: TGTGCCAGCAGCCGGACAGGTTACCAAGAGACCCAGTACTTC
size: -; J: TRBJ2-1; D: -; V: TRBV2; CDR3: CASEVDNEQFF; DNA: TGTGCCAGTGAGGTGGACAATGAGCAGTTCTTC
size: -; J: TRBJ2-7; D: -; V: TRBV6-1; CDR3: CASAGHDEQYF; DNA: TGTGCCAGCGCAGGGCACGACGAGCAGTACTTC
size: -; J: TRBJ1-4; D: -; V: TRBV6-6; CDR3: CASSPPFNNEKLFF; DNA: TGTGCCAGCAGTCCCCCGTTCAATAATGAAAAACTGTTTTTT
size: -; J: TRBJ1-1; D: -; V: TRBV19; CDR3: CASHQRGPGAEAFF; DNA: TGTGCCAGTCACCAAAGGGGTCCCGGGGCTGAAGCTTTCTTT
size: -; J: TRBJ2-1; D: -; V: TRBV9; CDR3: CASSVVPSLRNEQFF; DNA: TGTGCCAGCAGCGTAGTGCCGTCTCTACGAAATGAGCAGTTCTTC
size: -; J: TRBJ2-1; D: TRBD1; V: TRBV27; CDR3: CASSPDRVPYNEQFF; DNA: TGTGCCAGCAGTCCGGACAGGGTACCCTACAATGAGCAGTTCTTC
size: few; J: TRBJ2-1; D: TRBD2; V: TRBV7-2; CDR3: CASSSRASGSSYNEQFF; DNA: TGTGCCAGCAGCTCTAGGGCTAGCGGGAGTTCCTACAATGAGCAGTTCTTC
size: once; J: TRBJ2-1; D: TRBD2; V: TRBV19; CDR3: CASGSGELYNEQFF; DNA: TGTGCCAGTGGAAGCGGGGAGCTCTACAATGAGCAGTTCTTC
size: -; J: TRBJ1-4; D: -; V: TRBV5-1; CDR3: CASSLSGFNEKLFF; DNA: TGCGCCAGCAGCTTGAGCGGATTTAATGAAAAACTGTTTTTT
size: -; J: TRBJ2-2; D: TRBD2; V: TRBV5-1; CDR3: CASSFHSGRAGGELFF; DNA: TGCGCCAGCAGCTTTCATAGCGGGAGGGCCGGCGGGGAGCTGTTTTTT
size: -; J: TRBJ2-5; D: -; V: TRBV5-1; CDR3: CASSLSGETQYF; DNA: TGCGCCAGCAGCTTGTCTGGGGAGACCCAGTACTTC
size: -; J: TRBJ2-1; D: -; V: TRBV7-2; CDR3: CASSKQATGDNEQFF; DNA: TGTGCCAGCAGCAAGCAGGCGACGGGTGACAATGAGCAGTTCTTC
size: -; J: TRBJ2-7; D: -; V: TRBV6-5; CDR3: CASSGPSGVAYEQYF; DNA: TGTGCCAGCAGTGGCCCCTCAGGGGTAGCCTACGAGCAGTACTTC
size: -; J: TRBJ2-3; D: -; V: TRBV7-2; CDR3: CASSLAEGGDTQYF; DNA: TGTGCCAGCAGCTTAGCGGAGGGGGGGGATACGCAGTATTTT
size: -; J: TRBJ2-1; D: TRBD2; V: TRBV2; CDR3: CASRGIQVWREGTYNEQFF; DNA: TGTGCCAGCCGGGGTATCCAAGTGTGGCGGGAGGGAACCTACAATGAGCAGTTCTTC
size: -; J: TRBJ2-7; D: -; V: TRBV19; CDR3: CASMGRGGSEQYF; DNA: TGTGCCAGTATGGGCAGGGGAGGGTCCGAGCAGTACTTC
size: -; J: TRBJ2-1; D: TRBD2; V: TRBV28; CDR3: CASSSPPNSGRDEFF; DNA: TGTGCCAGCAGTTCCCCTCCTAATAGCGGGAGAGACGAGTTCTTC
size: -; J: TRBJ2-6; D: TRBD1; V: TRBV28; CDR3: CATQGMTGALSGANVLTF; DNA: TGTGCCACCCAGGGGATGACAGGGGCCCTCTCTGGGGCCAACGTCCTGACTTTC
size: -; J: TRBJ2-1; D: -; V: TRBV7-3; CDR3: CASSRELLNEQFF; DNA: TGTGCCAGCTCGAGGGAACTCCTCAATGAGCAGTTCTTC